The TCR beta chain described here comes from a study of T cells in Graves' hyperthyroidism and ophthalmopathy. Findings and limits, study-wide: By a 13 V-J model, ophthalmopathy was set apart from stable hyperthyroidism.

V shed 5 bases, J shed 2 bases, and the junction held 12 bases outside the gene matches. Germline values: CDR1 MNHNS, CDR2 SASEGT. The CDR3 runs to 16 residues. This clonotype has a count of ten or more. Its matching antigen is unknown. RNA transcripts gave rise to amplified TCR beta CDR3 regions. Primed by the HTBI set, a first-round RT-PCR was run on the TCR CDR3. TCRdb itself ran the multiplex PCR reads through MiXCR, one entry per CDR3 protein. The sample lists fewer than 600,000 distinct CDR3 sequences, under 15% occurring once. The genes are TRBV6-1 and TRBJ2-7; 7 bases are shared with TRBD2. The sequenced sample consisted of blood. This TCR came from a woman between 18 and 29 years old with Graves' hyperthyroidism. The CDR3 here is CASSRAGQESTYEQYF. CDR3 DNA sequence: TGTGCCAGCAGTCGAGCGGGGCAGGAGAGCACCTACGAGCAGTACTTC.